This T cell receptor beta chain was documented in a study of early T cells in non-severe SARS-CoV-2 infection. About the study: The sequenced material was bulk RNA from unsorted whole blood, and its chains were unpaired. Study-level points and caveats: Using VDJdb, the matching emphasized anti-spike CD8 responses while missing private and CD4 specificities.

Researchers tagged individual cDNA molecules with unique molecular identifiers. Using its own MiXCR run on the 5' RACE reads, TCRdb lists one record per CDR3 protein. This table holds 55,000 to 75,000 distinct CDR3 sequences, around 13% found once. This clonotype was counted at least ten times. Its antigen is undetermined. This receptor was obtained from an adult who was a healthcare worker with PCR-confirmed SARS-CoV-2 infection or an uninfected control (not recorded which). Sequencing input: whole blood.

CDR3 in amino acids: CSVEGSGRADTQYF. The CDR3 DNA sequence: TGCAGCGTTGAAGGTAGCGGGAGAGCAGATACGCAGTATTTT. The J gene is TRBJ2-3, the V gene TRBV29-1; TRBD2 matches 9 bases. Germline V gene sequence: CDR1 SQVTM, CDR2 ANQGSEA. This CDR3 has 14 amino acids. V lost 1 base to trimming and J lost 4 bases; unmatched junction nucleotides: 3.